Below, 26 T cell receptor beta chains from the same sample are listed, as sequenced in a study of a mutant IDH1 vaccine in newly diagnosed glioma. This table comes from immunoSEQ multiplex PCR, and its TCRdb copy is limited to in-frame clones, with some not included. The table lists about 56,000 clones, about 87% of them singletons. What these receptors recognize is not known. The time point here: week 23, last vaccination. In every dose of vaccine, 300 ug of mutant IDH1 20-mer peptide was given alongside topical imiquimod. The sequencing here drew on PBMCs, taken from a glioma patient whose treatment included an IDH1 peptide vaccine. All receptors derive from a man in his forties with glioma.

The chain recombines TRBV7-8 with TRBJ1-1; D gene unclear. This CDR3 is built from 12 residues. V lost 5 bases and J lost 1, with 5 bases in between. Germline V gives CDR1 SGHVS, CDR2 FQNEAQ. In DNA form, the CDR3 reads TGTGCCAGCAGCCGTAGGAACACTGAAGCTTTCTTT. Residues: CASSRRNTEAFF.

This clone appeared a few times. The chain couples TRBV5-1 to TRBJ1-4; tentative D call: TRBD1 (6 bases). The germline V and J ends were trimmed by 3 bases and 3 bases, with 15 bases remaining between them. The CDR3 totals 16 residues. CDR1 and CDR2 (germline): SGHRS, YFSETQ. The CDR3 loop is CASSSGYGGSNEKLFF. CDR3 coding DNA: TGCGCCAGCAGCTCGGGATACGGGGGCTCTAATGAAAAACTGTTTTTT. Full variable domain (outside the CDR3, taken from reference TRBV5-1 and TRBJ1-4): KAGVTQTPRYLIKTRGQQVTLSCSPISGHRSVSWYQQTPGQGLQFLFEYFSETQRNKGNFPGRFSGRQFSNSRSEMNVSTLELGDSALYLCASSSGYGGSNEKLFFGSGTQLSVL.

The chain uses TRBV27 and TRBJ2-7; D might be TRBD1 or TRBD2, each matching 6 bases. Germline V gene data show CDR1 as MNHEY and CDR2 as SMNVEV (reference sequence). CDR3 length: 15 residues. V was shortened by 2 bases and J by 4 bases, with 15 bases between the two germline ends. CDR3 loop: CASSLKGGPLYEQYF. Here the CDR3 DNA reads TGTGCCAGCAGTTTAAAGGGGGGCCCCCTTTACGAGCAGTACTTC.

The genes are TRBV29-1 and TRBJ2-7, with 8 bases aligning to TRBD1. CDR1 is SQVTM, CDR2 ANQGSEA, per germline. The CDR3 consists of 14 residues. J gave up 0 bases and V 7 bases, and 8 bases lay outside the gene matches. CDR3 loop: CSALPGTGSYEQYF. Here the CDR3 DNA reads TGCAGCGCTCTCCCCGGGACAGGCTCCTACGAGCAGTACTTC.

Here the CDR3 reads CASSRDSIYGYTF. The CDR3 DNA is TGTGCCAGCAGCCGTGACAGCATCTATGGCTACACCTTC. V gene TRBV27 combines with J gene TRBJ1-2, with TRBD1 as a possible D gene (5 bases). The CDR3 has 13 residues. With 6 bases removed from V and 4 bases from J, the gap between germline ends came to 12 bases. CDR1 and CDR2 from the germline V gene are MNHEY and SMNVEV (reference sequence).

This rearrangement joins TRBV10-2 to TRBJ1-2, with D unresolved. Germline V lookup: CDR1 WSHSY, CDR2 SAAADI. V gave up 4 bases and J gave up 8 bases, with 8 bases separating them. The CDR3 is made up of 11 amino acids. Here the CDR3 reads CASSASDGYTF. CDR3 nucleotide sequence: TGCGCCAGCAGTGCGTCAGACGGCTACACCTTC.

The genes are TRBV6-6 and TRBJ1-3; possibly TRBD1 for D (5 bases). The CDR3 sequence is 14 residues long. The V end was cut by 7 bases, the J end by 4 bases, with 14 bases between. Germline CDR1 MNHNY, CDR2 SVGAGI (reference sequence). The CDR3 is CASTPSGGGNTIYF. CDR3 sequence (DNA): TGTGCCAGCACTCCCTCGGGGGGAGGAAACACCATATATTTT.

The rearrangement links TRBV5-1 to TRBJ2-2; TRBD1 aligns across 9 bases. The germline gives CDR1 SGHRS, CDR2 YFSETQ. This CDR3 has 16 residues. J gave up 3 bases and V 1 base, and 4 bases lay outside the gene matches. The CDR3 region has the DNA TGCGCCAGCAGCTTGAGGGACAGGGTGGACACCGGGGAGCTGTTTTTT. It specifies CASSLRDRVDTGELFF.

The chain links TRBV2 to TRBJ1-4; D remains ambiguous. Germline V gene sequence: CDR1 SNHLY, CDR2 FYNNEI. Trimming cost V 7 bases and J 3 bases, with 15 bases left between them. CDR3 length: 15 residues. CDR3 DNA: TGTGCCAGCAACCTCGTCGGAGCCGCTAATGAAAAACTGTTTTTT. This codes for CASNLVGAANEKLFF.

The rearrangement uses TRBV15 and TRBJ2-7; D is undetermined. This CDR3 has 14 amino acids. Germline V gives CDR1 LNHNV, CDR2 YYDKDF (reference sequence). V was pared by 0 bases and J by 0 bases, with 6 bases between. CDR3 DNA: TGTGCCACCAGCAGAGAAAAAAGCTCCTACGAGCAGTACTTC. It specifies CATSREKSSYEQYF.

The chain couples TRBV6-5 to TRBJ1-4, with D perhaps matching TRBD1 (6 bases). The V gene's germline CDR1 is MNHEY and CDR2 SVGAGI. Trimming took off 6 bases at V and 3 bases at J, with 11 bases between the two ends. The CDR3 extends over 14 amino acids. The CDR3 DNA reads as TGTGCCAGCAGCCCCAGGGGCCCTAATGAAAAACTGTTTTTT. This sequence encodes CASSPRGPNEKLFF.

V gene TRBV18 combines with J gene TRBJ1-1, with D unresolved. Between the trimmed V and J ends, which lost 3 bases and 1 base, there was a span of 6 bases. The CDR3 sequence is 13 residues long. The V gene's germline CDR1 is KGHSH and CDR2 LQKENI. The CDR3 bases are TGTGCCAGCTCACCCGAGGGGAACACTGAAGCTTTCTTT. Its protein product is CASSPEGNTEAFF. The full variable domain, with the rest looked up from reference TRBV18 and TRBJ1-1, is NAGVMQNPRHLVRRRGQEARLRCSPMKGHSHVYWYRQLPEEGLKFMVYLQKENIIDESGMPKERFSAEFPKEGPSILRIQQVVRGDSAAYFCASSPEGNTEAFFGQGTRLTVV.

The chain combines TRBV7-9 with TRBJ2-2; 7 bases are a match to TRBD2. The CDR3 totals 14 residues. The V gene's germline CDR1 is SEHNR and CDR2 FQNEAQ (reference sequence). J was trimmed by 6 bases and V by 0 bases; bases with no gene match: 1. Written as DNA, the CDR3 is TGTGCCAGCAGCTTAGCGGGAGGGCCCGGGGAGCTGTTTTTT. This codes for CASSLAGGPGELFF.

This chain joins TRBV7-8 and TRBJ1-2; unclear D gene. Germline V gives CDR1 SGHVS, CDR2 FQNEAQ. V was shortened by 1 base and J by 4 bases, with 10 bases between the two germline ends. The CDR3 sequence is 14 residues long. CDR3: CASSLGGGFYGYTF. The CDR3 nucleotides read TGTGCCAGCAGCTTAGGGGGAGGCTTCTATGGCTACACCTTC.

The chain combines TRBV7-2 with TRBJ2-1; D unresolved. Looked up from germline, CDR1 is SGHTA and CDR2 is FQGNSA. Trimming took 9 bases from V and 13 from J, leaving 25 bases between them. The CDR3 has 14 residues. The CDR3 loop is CASKEAFTGRSQFF. The CDR3 DNA sequence: TGTGCCAGTAAAGAGGCCTTCACTGGACGGTCCCAGTTCTTC.

The CDR3 loop is CASSDDRATRQYF. Here the CDR3 DNA reads TGTGCCAGCAGCGACGACCGGGCTACGCGGCAGTACTTC. J is TRBJ2-7 and V is TRBV6-5; D gene unclear. This CDR3 contains 13 residues. Trimming pared 6 bases from V and 9 bases from J, leaving 18 bases between. The germline CDR1 and CDR2 sequences are MNHEY and SVGAGI.

V is TRBV18 and J is TRBJ2-7; 10 bases line up with TRBD2. The CDR3 is 17 amino acids. Germline trimming cut 2 bases from V and 3 bases from J; bases unmatched to any gene: 10. Per germline, CDR1 KGHSH and CDR2 LQKENI. DNA of the CDR3: TGTGCCAGCTCACCAGCGGGGCTAGCGGGAGCCTACTACGAGCAGTACTTC. It codes for CASSPAGLAGAYYEQYF.

The V and J genes are TRBV2 and TRBJ2-1, with 8 bases identical to TRBD2. In germline, CDR1 is SNHLY, CDR2 FYNNEI. Trimming took 7 bases from V and 7 from J; bases not matched to a gene: 15. The CDR3 spans 16 residues. DNA for the CDR3: TGTGCCAGCACTCTCAACTCCGGGACTAGTGGGAATGAGCAGTTCTTC. Encoded protein: CASTLNSGTSGNEQFF.

CDR3 in amino acids: CASSLSRQTGTQYF. CDR3 nucleotides: TGTGCCAGCAGCTTAAGTAGACAGACCGGGACCCAGTACTTC. The J gene is TRBJ2-5, the V gene TRBV7-2, with D possibly TRBD1 on 5 matching bases. Per germline, CDR1 SGHTA and CDR2 FQGNSA. V gave up 2 bases and J gave up 7 bases, with 14 bases separating them. CDR3 length: 14 amino acids.

This clone has a single count. The genes are TRBV6-4 and TRBJ2-2, with D unresolved. The CDR3 is 14 amino acids. Germline V gene lookup returns CDR1 MRHNA and CDR2 SNTAGT. With 4 bases removed from V and 1 base from J, the gap between germline ends came to 7 bases. CDR3 sequence reads: CASSAVENTGELFF. CDR3 nucleotide sequence: TGTGCCAGCAGTGCGGTGGAGAACACCGGGGAGCTGTTTTTT.

The V call is TRBV2, the J call TRBJ2-1; 10 bases are a match to TRBD2. This CDR3 spans 17 amino acids. Germline V gives CDR1 SNHLY, CDR2 FYNNEI. V was clipped by 3 bases and J by 4 bases; unmatched bases: 9. DNA for the CDR3: TGTGCCAGCAGTGACGTCGGTAGCGGGAGGACGTACAATGAGCAGTTCTTC. It translates to CASSDVGSGRTYNEQFF.

This chain joins TRBV7-3 and TRBJ1-1; 9 bases are shared with TRBD1. The V segment lost 4 bases and the J segment 4 bases; nucleotides outside the gene matches: 4. Germline V gene sequence: CDR1 SGHTA, CDR2 FQGTGA. There are 14 residues in the CDR3. This CDR3 reads CASSSGTGITEAFF. CDR3 in DNA: TGTGCCAGCAGCTCAGGGACAGGGATCACTGAAGCTTTCTTT.

V is TRBV10-3 and J is TRBJ1-1; TRBD1 matches at 12 bases. The trim removed 8 bases at V and 5 bases at J, leaving 12 bases unmatched. The CDR3 spans 16 residues. The V gene's germline CDR1 is ENHRY and CDR2 SYGVKD. CDR3 nucleotide sequence: TGTGCCATCCGGGACAGGGGGCCCCGGTTGGAGACTGAAGCTTTCTTT. Translation gives CAIRDRGPRLETEAFF.

The chain employs TRBV5-1 and TRBJ2-6, with D perhaps TRBD1 (6 bases). There are 18 residues in the CDR3. Germline lookup yields CDR1 SGHRS and CDR2 YFSETQ. The V and J ends lost 1 base and 0 bases respectively, with 14 bases between them. CDR3 nucleotides: TGCGCCAGCAGCTTGTGGGACACATTTCGCTCTGGGGCCAACGTCCTGACTTTC. This sequence encodes CASSLWDTFRSGANVLTF.

The V gene is TRBV6-9, the J gene TRBJ2-7; possible D gene TRBD1, 6 bases. The CDR3 is 15 amino acids. Germline-derived CDR1 and CDR2 are MNHGY and SVAAGI. Trimming cost V 2 bases and J 9 bases, with 20 bases left between them. CDR3 sequence (DNA): TGTGCCAGCAGTTATCCCGGGACATATCAAGTAGGGCAGTACTTC. Protein sequence: CASSYPGTYQVGQYF.

The CDR3 protein is CASRPHRRLADTQYF. CDR3 in DNA: TGTGCCAGCAGACCCCACCGCCGACTGGCAGATACGCAGTATTTT. The gene calls are TRBV7-9 and TRBJ2-3; D unclear. This CDR3 has 15 amino acids. Germline CDR1 and CDR2: SEHNR and FQNEAQ (reference sequence). The V and J ends lost 6 bases and 4 bases respectively, with 17 bases between them.